These 27 T cell receptor beta chains came from one sample sequenced in a study of OX40 agonist ivuxolimab in advanced cancers. The receptor library was made with the immunoSEQ multiplex PCR assay. The source is immuneACCESS, and TCRdb retained only in-frame sequences with V and J called. Part of the clones is not carried over; for the studies checked, unresolved V genes explain less than half of this, and the remainder is unexplained. For this sample there are some 80,000 clones; approximately 92% appear just once. Together, the top ten hold roughly 9% of the sample. Sequences were derived from CD4+ or CD8+ T cells sorted from blood, sampled in a trial of the OX40 agonist ivuxolimab. All receptors derive from an adult with an advanced solid tumor such as melanoma, head and neck, liver or kidney cancer.

The chain employs TRBV5-1 and TRBJ2-7; D remains ambiguous. CDR1 is SGHRS, CDR2 YFSETQ, per germline. There are 11 residues in the CDR3. V lost 7 bases and J lost 0, with 5 bases in between. The CDR3 region has the DNA TGCGCCAGCGCTATCTCCTACGAGCAGTACTTC. It translates to CASAISYEQYF.

The rearrangement links TRBV5-4 to TRBJ2-7; the match to TRBD1 covers 8 bases. The V gene's germline CDR1 is SGHNT and CDR2 YYREEE (reference sequence). Trimming removed 2 bases from V and 6 bases from J; junction bases left unmatched: 7. The CDR3 is 14 amino acids. DNA for the CDR3: TGTGCCAGCAGCTTTCAGGGGGCGAGCTTCGAGCAGTACTTC. Translation: CASSFQGASFEQYF.

The V gene is TRBV10-2, the J gene TRBJ2-3; 9 bases are shared with TRBD2. This CDR3 has 13 residues. V dropped 8 bases and J dropped 4; count of bases not matched to a gene: 4. Germline V gene data show CDR1 as WSHSY and CDR2 as SAAADI. The DNA for the CDR3 is TGCGCCAGCCAAGAGCGGGGGGCAGATACGCAGTATTTT. The encoded protein is CASQERGADTQYF.

The rearrangement joins TRBV5-8 to TRBJ2-1; TRBD2 agrees at 7 bases. V shed 2 bases, J shed 7 bases, and the junction held 6 bases outside the gene matches. Looked up from germline, CDR1 is SGHTS and CDR2 is YDEGEE. This CDR3 contains 14 residues. CDR3 residues: CASSFGRGGNEQFF. CDR3 DNA sequence: TGTGCCAGCAGCTTTGGGCGGGGAGGGAATGAGCAGTTCTTC.

The chain employs TRBV10-3 and TRBJ1-6; D may be TRBD1 (5 bases). V dropped 2 bases and J dropped 7 bases, with 15 bases sitting between them. Germline CDR1 ENHRY, CDR2 SYGVKD. This CDR3 region has 16 residues. The CDR3 loop reads CAISELWGTANSPLHF. For the CDR3, the DNA is TGTGCCATCAGTGAGCTTTGGGGGACCGCAAATTCACCCCTCCACTTT.

V usage is TRBV4-1 and J usage is TRBJ1-3; D not resolved. With 1 base removed from V and 0 bases from J, the gap between germline ends came to 7 bases. The CDR3 is 15 amino acids. Germline CDR1 is MGHRA and CDR2 is YSYEKL. CDR3 loop: CASSQGYTSGNTIYF. The CDR3 nucleotides read TGCGCCAGCAGCCAAGGGTACACCTCTGGAAACACCATATATTTT.

This sequence joins TRBV11-2 and TRBJ2-3; a weak D match, TRBD2 (5 bases). Between the trimmed V and J ends, which lost 1 base and 6 bases, there was a span of 17 bases. The CDR3 has 16 amino acids. Germline CDR1 and CDR2: SGHAT and FQNNGV. The CDR3 region has the DNA TGTGCCAGCAGCTTAGTACTAGACCCCCGCTTCGATACGCAGTATTTT. This encodes CASSLVLDPRFDTQYF.

The chain combines TRBV27 with TRBJ1-2, with a possible D match to TRBD1 (5 bases). V was trimmed by 0 bases and J by 0 bases, leaving 8 bases between them. From germline, CDR1 is MNHEY and CDR2 SMNVEV (reference sequence). This CDR3 is 15 amino acids long. DNA for the CDR3: TGTGCCAGCAGTTTATCGGGGCCAGCTAACTATGGCTACACCTTC. Its translation: CASSLSGPANYGYTF.

In this sample, this clone turned up a few times. In DNA, the CDR3 is TGTGCCAGCAGCGAAGGACAGGGGCACGAGCAGTACTTC. It is translated as CASSEGQGHEQYF. The chain couples TRBV7-9 to TRBJ2-7; 9 positions match TRBD1. The CDR3 consists of 13 residues. V shed 5 bases, J shed 5 bases, and the junction held 4 bases outside the gene matches. Germline values: CDR1 SEHNR, CDR2 FQNEAQ (reference sequence).

CDR3 loop: CATLRARPLDTGELFF. DNA of the CDR3: TGTGCCACACTACGGGCGCGCCCCCTAGACACCGGGGAGCTGTTTTTT. The J gene is TRBJ2-2, the V gene TRBV19; no clear D gene. Germline V gene sequence: CDR1 LNHDA, CDR2 SQIVND (reference sequence). The CDR3 extends over 16 amino acids. V lost 10 bases and J lost 3, with 21 bases in between. The full variable domain, completed using reference TRBV19 and TRBJ2-2, is DGGITQSPKYLFRKEGQNVTLSCEQNLNHDAMYWYRQDPGQGLRLIYYSQIVNDFQKGDIAEGYSVSREKKESFPLTVTSAQKNPTAFYLCATLRARPLDTGELFFGEGSRLTVL.

The V and J genes are TRBV12-5 and TRBJ2-1; no firm D call. Trimming took 1 base from V and 6 from J, leaving 10 bases between them. CDR3 length: 14 residues. The germline V gene encodes CDR1 LGHNT and CDR2 FRNRAP. CDR3 sequence (DNA): TGTGCTAGTGGTTTGGCCAACGTGGGCAATGAGCAGTTCTTC. Residues: CASGLANVGNEQFF.

This rearrangement joins TRBV5-1 to TRBJ2-5; 11 bases agree with TRBD1. The trim removed 0 bases at V and 4 bases at J, leaving 5 bases unmatched. This CDR3 is 16 amino acids long. Germline loops: CDR1 SGHRS, CDR2 YFSETQ. The CDR3 sequence is CASSLEGQGVGETQYF. The CDR3 coding sequence is TGCGCCAGCAGCTTGGAGGGACAGGGGGTAGGAGAGACCCAGTACTTC.

This sequence joins TRBV5-5 and TRBJ2-7; 8 bases fit TRBD1. After removal of 4 bases from V and 5 bases from J, the junction contained 8 bases not matched to a gene. This CDR3 has 14 residues. The germline gives CDR1 SGHKS, CDR2 YYEKEE (reference sequence). This CDR3 reads CASSPDRAFNEQYF. CDR3 DNA: TGTGCCAGCAGCCCGGACAGGGCCTTCAACGAGCAGTACTTC.

The rearrangement joins TRBV14 to TRBJ2-7; 7 positions match TRBD1. Germline values: CDR1 SGHDN, CDR2 FVKESK. The CDR3 covers 15 residues. The V segment lost 1 base and the J segment 4 bases; nucleotides outside the gene matches: 7. The CDR3 protein is CASSQGQGVGYEQYF. The CDR3 DNA follows: TGTGCCAGCAGCCAAGGACAGGGCGTAGGGTACGAGCAGTACTTC.

As for this clone: One end of the junction is discordant with germline, which a read error may explain. The genes are TRBV7-6 and TRBJ2-7; TRBD2 is a possible D gene (6 bases). Germline values: CDR1 SGHVS, CDR2 FNYEAQ. This CDR3 contains 12 residues. The CDR3 reads CASISGSNEQYF. Here the CDR3 DNA reads TGTGCCAGTATTAGCGGCTCCAACGAGCAGTACTTC.

The chain carries TRBV19 and TRBJ2-3; D uncertain. This CDR3 is 14 amino acids long. V dropped 3 bases and J dropped 4 bases, with 11 bases sitting between them. The germline CDR1 and CDR2 sequences are LNHDA and SQIVND (reference sequence). The CDR3 nucleotides are TGTGCCAGTAGTATGCTGGGATTCGCAGATACGCAGTATTTT. It encodes CASSMLGFADTQYF.

CDR3 bases: TGTGCCAGTAGCCCGGGACAGATAGTAAACACTGAAGCTTTCTTT. Translating gives CASSPGQIVNTEAFF. The V gene is TRBV19, the J gene TRBJ1-1, with 7 bases matching TRBD1. Germline V lookup: CDR1 LNHDA, CDR2 SQIVND (reference sequence). This CDR3 region has 15 residues. J was trimmed by 2 bases and V by 6 bases; bases with no gene match: 9.

The chain combines TRBV7-6 with TRBJ1-1, with 8 bases that match TRBD1. J was trimmed by 1 base and V by 3 bases; bases with no gene match: 1. The CDR3 extends over 14 amino acids. CDR1 SGHVS and CDR2 FNYEAQ come from the germline V gene. CDR3 DNA sequence: TGTGCCAGCAGCTTCGGGACAGGGAACACTGAAGCTTTCTTT. This translates into CASSFGTGNTEAFF.

This chain connects TRBV7-9 to TRBJ1-1; no firm D call. The CDR3 runs to 12 residues. CDR1 SEHNR and CDR2 FQNEAQ come from the germline V gene (reference sequence). The V and J ends lost 2 bases and 2 bases respectively, with 3 bases between them. CDR3 bases: TGTGCCAGCAGCTTAAGTAACACTGAAGCTTTCTTT. Amino acids: CASSLSNTEAFF. Filled out from reference TRBV7-9 and TRBJ1-1, the complete variable domain reads DTGVSQNPRHKITKRGQNVTFRCDPISEHNRLYWYRQTLGQGPEFLTYFQNEAQLEKSRLLSDRFSAERPKGSFSTLEIQRTEQGDSAMYLCASSLSNTEAFFGQGTRLTVV.

V usage is TRBV25-1 and J usage is TRBJ1-3, with D possibly being TRBD1 (5 bases). This CDR3 is 14 amino acids long. V gave up 1 base and J gave up 3 bases, with 7 bases separating them. Germline lookup yields CDR1 MGHDK and CDR2 SYGVNS. In nucleotides, the CDR3 is TGTGCCAGCAGTGAATGGGGCGGTGGAAACACCATATATTTT. Translating gives CASSEWGGGNTIYF. Supplemented by reference TRBV25-1 and TRBJ1-3, the full variable domain reads EADIYQTPRYLVIGTGKKITLECSQTMGHDKMYWYQQDPGMELHLIHYSYGVNSTEKGDLSSESTVSRIRTEHFPLTLESARPSHTSQYLCASSEWGGGNTIYFGEGSWLTVV.

DNA for the CDR3: TGCGCCAGCAGTGTTGGGATTAATGAAAAACTGTTTTTT. Translation gives CASSVGINEKLFF. The chain uses TRBV10-2 and TRBJ1-4; no clear D gene. Trimming removed 4 bases at V and 4 bases at J, with 7 bases between. Germline V gene lookup returns CDR1 WSHSY and CDR2 SAAADI. The CDR3 runs to 13 residues.

V is TRBV6-1 and J is TRBJ2-7; TRBD2 might be the D (5 bases). From germline, CDR1 is MNHNS and CDR2 SASEGT. Trimming took 2 bases from V and 1 from J, leaving 9 bases between them. This CDR3 comprises 14 residues. As DNA, the CDR3 is TGTGCCAGCAGTGAAATACGCGGGTCCTACGAGCAGTACTTC. Translation: CASSEIRGSYEQYF.

This clone was seen a single time. The chain has TRBV5-8 and TRBJ1-2; 10 nucleotides agree with TRBD1. This CDR3 is 17 amino acids long. V lost 3 bases to trimming and J lost 0 bases; unmatched junction nucleotides: 8. The V gene's germline CDR1 is SGHTS and CDR2 YDEGEE. The DNA of the CDR3 is TGTGCCAGCAGCTCGGTCCGGGACAGGGGCTCTAACTATGGCTACACCTTC. It encodes CASSSVRDRGSNYGYTF.

The rearrangement uses TRBV6-4 and TRBJ1-2; the D is unclear. Germline CDR1 is MRHNA and CDR2 is SNTAGT. CDR3 length: 13 residues. The V end lost 2 bases, the J end lost 4 bases, and 8 bases lay between the germline ends. CDR3 in DNA: TGTGCCAGCAGTGACGTGGCGTTCTATGGCTACACCTTC. It translates to CASSDVAFYGYTF.

This clone has just one count. This sequence joins TRBV6-1 and TRBJ2-5; TRBD1 matches 11 bases. With 2 bases clipped from V and 3 bases from J, the junction kept 5 bases outside the gene matches. This CDR3 has 16 residues. CDR1 is MNHNS, CDR2 SASEGT, per germline. DNA of the CDR3: TGTGCCAGCAGTGAAAGGGACAGGGGGTTTAAAGAGACCCAGTACTTC. Residues: CASSERDRGFKETQYF.

This chain's CDR3 is CASSQVDPAVGGELFF. The CDR3 DNA is TGTGCCAGCAGCCAAGTCGACCCGGCGGTGGGGGGTGAGCTGTTTTTT. This sequence joins TRBV14 and TRBJ2-2; TRBD2 might be the D (6 bases). From germline, CDR1 is SGHDN and CDR2 FVKESK. Trimming cost V 1 base and J 11 bases, with 20 bases left between them. This CDR3 has 16 residues.

This clone rates as large. The sample holds other DNA sequences that translate to the same CDR3. The chain links TRBV27 to TRBJ2-7; D is perhaps TRBD1 (6 bases). The CDR3 sequence is 12 residues long. Trimming stripped 3 bases from V and 5 bases from J, with 8 bases between. Looked up from germline, CDR1 is MNHEY and CDR2 is SMNVEV (reference sequence). CDR3 DNA sequence: TGTGCCAGCAGTTTCAGGGGCGACGAGCAGTACTTC. Translation gives CASSFRGDEQYF.